A selection of T cell receptor beta chains follows, all from one sample in a study of pediatric ulcerative colitis. Profiled with immunoSEQ multiplex PCR; TCRdb holds only in-frame clones, not every one. The sample lists 45,000 to 55,000 clones, 78% seen once, with less than 4.5% in the top ten. The sample was gut tissue. The receptors stem from a girl under 18 with moderate ulcerative colitis. Both conserved end residues are part of each CDR3. The D gene is left open where the match is weak.

d_call,j_call,v_call,cdr3_aa
TRBD1,TRBJ2-7,TRBV30,CAWSGGDRAVGYLYEQYF
NA,TRBJ2-1,TRBV21-1,CASSRDRAPANEQFF
NA,TRBJ1-5,TRBV28,CASSLWEPRDGGDPQHF
NA,TRBJ1-6,TRBV2,CASSELQGTVSPLHF
NA,TRBJ1-5,TRBV19,CASSTGAVYSNQPQHF
NA,TRBJ1-6,TRBV5-1,CASSPATGLSYNSPLHF
TRBD1,TRBJ2-7,TRBV2,CASSSTIDRVGNEQYF
NA,TRBJ1-1,TRBV2,CASSGTSTEAFF
NA,TRBJ1-6,TRBV5-6,CASGNLVGNSPLHF
NA,TRBJ1-5,TRBV12-5,CASGTGLLGAQHF
NA,TRBJ1-1,TRBV7-9,CASSNTVNTEAFF
NA,TRBJ1-5,TRBV6-1,CASSDLQGINQPQHF
NA,TRBJ2-7,TRBV5-8,CASTSQTRGSYEQYF
NA,TRBJ2-7,TRBV21-1,CASTTTQTGKGLYEQYF
TRBD1,TRBJ2-1,TRBV2,CASRDPGTGLHEQFF
TRBD2,TRBJ2-3,TRBV4-2,CASSQDRGTSGSTDTQYF
NA,TRBJ2-3,TRBV6-6,CASSYSKSRDDTQYF
NA,TRBJ1-4,TRBV7-6,CASSPGYLGEKLFF
NA,TRBJ2-3,TRBV6-1,CASSLGRTDTQYF
TRBD1,TRBJ2-1,TRBV19,CASSPRTGGMGNEQFF
NA,TRBJ2-3,TRBV9,CASSGHRITDTQYF
TRBD1,TRBJ2-7,TRBV30,CAWSRQGPYEQYF
NA,TRBJ1-1,TRBV6-5,CASSYFWSENTEAFF
NA,TRBJ2-2,TRBV7-2,CASSLARSGELFF
NA,TRBJ2-5,TRBV10-3,CAISESGSLKETQYF
NA,TRBJ1-5,TRBV7-9,CASSFESDQPQHF
TRBD2,TRBJ2-7,TRBV4-2,CASSQEGTSGSRYEQYF
NA,TRBJ1-6,TRBV6-6,CASSYSWGDSPLHF
TRBD1,TRBJ1-3,TRBV5-1,CASSSGDRATIYF
NA,TRBJ1-1,TRBV5-1,CASSLGVMGRYTEAFF
TRBD2,TRBJ2-1,TRBV27,CASSGLGTSGGVTYNEQFF
TRBD2,TRBJ2-5,TRBV28,CASSLGLAGGETQYF
NA,TRBJ2-1,TRBV27,CASSKGGSYNEQFF
NA,TRBJ2-1,TRBV6-5,CATHKVPNEQFF
NA,TRBJ2-3,TRBV9,CASSPRGGSTDTQYF
NA,TRBJ1-5,TRBV27,CASSRQSTQPQHF
NA,TRBJ1-5,TRBV19,CASSIGTPNQPQHF
TRBD2,TRBJ2-1,TRBV2,CASSDSGRVYNEQFF
TRBD1,TRBJ1-1,TRBV5-1,CASSSSTGGNTEAFF
NA,TRBJ1-6,TRBV6-1,CASSESGIRSSYNSPLHF
TRBD2,TRBJ2-1,TRBV2,CASSEASGRERSEQFF
NA,TRBJ1-5,TRBV6-5,CASSYSGRSQHF
NA,TRBJ2-1,TRBV5-4,CASSGDSAWDNEQFF
TRBD1,TRBJ2-7,TRBV6-1,CASITWDRWDEQYF
NA,TRBJ1-2,TRBV19,CASRLAGAYGYTF
NA,TRBJ2-4,TRBV10-3,CAISEFRDQNIQYF
TRBD1,TRBJ1-2,TRBV6-6,CASSYAQGANYGYTF
NA,TRBJ1-5,TRBV19,CASSIPGNQPQHF
NA,TRBJ2-2,TRBV7-8,CASSLVGGIGNTGELFF
NA,TRBJ2-1,TRBV11-2,CASSLYLQLQYNEQFF
NA,TRBJ2-1,TRBV27,CASSLLGKRTHNEQFF
NA,TRBJ1-2,TRBV6-1,CASSETTAYGYTF
TRBD1,TRBJ2-7,TRBV5-4,CASSLGGTGGYEQYF
TRBD2,TRBJ2-1,TRBV18,CASSLSGTSGPGSYNEQFF
NA,TRBJ1-3,TRBV29-1,CSVDIGNTIYF
TRBD2,TRBJ2-5,TRBV30,CAWSLQRGGRETQYF